What follows are 31 T cell receptor beta chains derived from one specimen sequenced in a study of cytomegalovirus exposure and HLA in healthy donors. PCR primers comprised 60 Vbeta and 13 Jbeta primers. TCRdb's copy holds only in-frame clones and misses some; the assay was immunoSEQ multiplex PCR. The profile shows 150,000 to 200,000 clones, 75% to 80% of them singletons. Sequenced material: PBMCs. Every receptor here comes from a man in his fifties in good health and CMV-seropositive.

This chain connects TRBV4-2 to TRBJ2-4; 11 nucleotides agree with TRBD2. CDR3 length: 14 amino acids. Germline V lookup: CDR1 LGHNA, CDR2 YNFKEQ. With V trimmed by 6 bases and J by 8 bases, 6 bases remained unmatched. The DNA of the CDR3 is TGTGCCAGCAGGACCTCGGGACTAGCGGACATTCAGTACTTC. Its protein product is CASRTSGLADIQYF.

V and J are TRBV6-1 and TRBJ2-7; D unresolved. CDR3 length: 13 amino acids. The V and J ends lost 0 bases and 3 bases respectively, with 6 bases between them. Germline CDR1 MNHNS, CDR2 SASEGT. As DNA, the CDR3 is TGTGCCAGCAGTGAAGCTGTGCACTACGAGCAGTACGTC. Translated: CASSEAVHYEQYV.

The chain carries TRBV27 and TRBJ2-4; TRBD2 matches at 11 bases. The CDR3 runs to 14 residues. CDR1 and CDR2 from the germline V gene are MNHEY and SMNVEV (reference sequence). V lost 5 bases and J lost 8; bases outside the gene matches: 5. CDR3 protein: CASSQLAGADIQYF. CDR3 nucleotides: TGTGCCAGCAGTCAACTAGCGGGGGCCGACATTCAGTACTTC.

The V gene is TRBV6-1, the J gene TRBJ2-3, with TRBD2 matching 8 bases. Germline CDR1 reads MNHNS; CDR2 reads SASEGT. Trimming removed 1 base from V and 2 bases from J; junction bases left unmatched: 2. This CDR3 comprises 15 residues. The CDR3 protein is CASSEDGGATDTQYF. CDR3 coding DNA: TGTGCCAGCAGTGAAGACGGGGGGGCCACAGATACGCAGTATTTT.

This clone was seen a handful of times. This chain connects TRBV9 to TRBJ2-1; the match to TRBD2 covers 8 bases. This CDR3 has 15 residues. J gave up 6 bases and V 3 bases, and 8 bases lay outside the gene matches. CDR1 SGDLS and CDR2 YYNGEE come from the germline V gene. The CDR3 DNA sequence: TGTGCCAGCAGCGCCGGGACTAGTGGAACCAATGAGCAGTTCTTC. Amino acids: CASSAGTSGTNEQFF.

The rearrangement joins TRBV6-6 to TRBJ1-1, with D perhaps TRBD1 (5 bases). V lost 2 bases, J lost 7 bases, and 11 bases lay in between. Germline V gives CDR1 MNHNY, CDR2 SVGAGI (reference sequence). This CDR3 has 13 amino acids. CDR3 region: CASSYRRVDEAFF. The CDR3 nucleotides are TGTGCCAGCAGTTACCGCAGGGTTGATGAAGCTTTCTTT.

V is TRBV6-1 and J is TRBJ2-5; 12 nucleotides agree with TRBD2. There are 15 residues in the CDR3. CDR1 is MNHNS, CDR2 SASEGT, per germline. The junction had 8 bases not matched to a gene; V was cut back by 7 bases and J by 5 bases. The CDR3 protein is CASNPSGGAAETQYF. CDR3 coding DNA: TGTGCCAGCAACCCTAGCGGGGGGGCGGCGGAGACCCAGTACTTC.

This clone has just a few counts. The chain links TRBV28 to TRBJ2-7, with TRBD1 matching over 11 bases. V gave up 11 bases and J gave up 7 bases; unmatched junction bases: 13. This CDR3 comprises 14 residues. Germline V gives CDR1 MDHEN, CDR2 SYDVKM. This chain's CDR3 is CASTLGQGAFEQYF. For the CDR3, the DNA is TGTGCCTCTACTCTAGGACAGGGGGCGTTTGAGCAGTACTTC.

This chain connects TRBV27 to TRBJ1-2, with 7 bases aligning to TRBD1. V shed 5 bases and J 4 bases; nucleotides not matched to a gene: 13. The germline gives CDR1 MNHEY, CDR2 SMNVEV (reference sequence). The CDR3 has 16 residues. DNA for the CDR3: TGTGCCAGCAGTCGATCGACAGGGTTACTCCTCTATGGCTACACCTTC. Amino acids: CASSRSTGLLLYGYTF.

This clone was observed a single time. The rearrangement joins TRBV27 to TRBJ1-4; 12 nucleotides align to TRBD1. This CDR3 has 18 amino acids. Germline CDR1 MNHEY, CDR2 SMNVEV (reference sequence). V lost 3 bases and J lost 6; bases outside the gene matches: 11. The CDR3 sequence is CASSFITGTGGVHEKLFF. In DNA form, the CDR3 reads TGTGCCAGCAGTTTTATTACCGGGACAGGGGGCGTGCATGAAAAACTGTTTTTT.

This clone was seen a handful of times. This chain connects TRBV4-3 to TRBJ1-3; D unclear. V lost 4 bases and J lost 6, with 10 bases in between. The CDR3 totals 13 residues. CDR1 and CDR2 from the germline V gene are LGHNA and YSLEER. The DNA for the CDR3 is TGCGCCAGCAGCCCCAGCGCGGTAAACACCATATATTTT. This codes for CASSPSAVNTIYF.

This sequence joins TRBV7-9 and TRBJ1-6; no reliable D call. V was trimmed by 5 bases and J by 7 bases, leaving 9 bases between them. The CDR3 totals 13 residues. From germline, CDR1 is SEHNR and CDR2 FQNEAQ (reference sequence). DNA for the CDR3: TGTGCCAGCAGCAGGGAGCGAAATTCACCCCTCCACTTT. It is translated as CASSRERNSPLHF.

This sequence joins TRBV7-9 and TRBJ1-1, with D possibly matching TRBD1 (5 bases). V dropped 5 bases and J dropped 2 bases, with 12 bases sitting between them. The CDR3 is 14 residues long. The germline V gene encodes CDR1 SEHNR and CDR2 FQNEAQ (reference sequence). CDR3 in DNA: TGTGCCAGCAGCAGCAATGACAGAAACACTGAAGCTTTCTTT. Protein: CASSSNDRNTEAFF.

This clone occurred a few times. CDR3 sequence reads: CASSRGTVIYEQYF. CDR3 in DNA: TGTGCCAGCAGCCGGGGGACAGTAATCTACGAGCAGTACTTC. This chain joins TRBV14 and TRBJ2-7; 7 nucleotides match TRBD1. Losses at the gene ends were 4 bases for V and 3 bases for J; bases not matched to a gene: 6. The CDR3 length is 14 residues. From germline, CDR1 is SGHDN and CDR2 FVKESK.

This clone has only one observation. The chain combines TRBV5-8 with TRBJ1-5, with TRBD1 identical over 9 bases. V shed 0 bases, J shed 4 bases, and the junction held 8 bases outside the gene matches. Per germline, CDR1 SGHTS and CDR2 YDEGEE. The CDR3 is 17 amino acids. CDR3 bases: TGTGCCAGCAGCTTGGGGACAGGGGCGATGGAAAATCAGCCCCAGCATTTT. Protein product: CASSLGTGAMENQPQHF.

In its sample, this clone was seen once. The chain combines TRBV5-1 with TRBJ1-5, with D perhaps TRBD1 (5 bases). CDR1 and CDR2 from the germline V gene are SGHRS and YFSETQ. The CDR3 sequence is 15 residues long. V lost 0 bases to trimming and J lost 0 bases, with 7 bases between them. The CDR3 bases are TGCGCCAGCAGCTTGGAGGGGTCTAGCAATCAGCCCCAGCATTTT. Residues: CASSLEGSSNQPQHF.

This chain connects TRBV28 to TRBJ2-7, with 8 positions matching TRBD1. After removal of 4 bases from V and 0 bases from J, the junction contained 17 bases not matched to a gene. Germline V gives CDR1 MDHEN, CDR2 SYDVKM. The CDR3 loop spans 19 amino acids. The DNA of the CDR3 is TGTGCCAGCAGTTCCGTTATGGTGACAGGGGATGGGGCCTCCTACGAGCAGTACTTC. The encoded protein is CASSSVMVTGDGASYEQYF.

The J gene is TRBJ2-5, the V gene TRBV14; D possibly corresponds to TRBD2 (7 bases). In germline, CDR1 is SGHDN, CDR2 FVKESK. Trimming pared 4 bases from V and 1 base from J, leaving 13 bases between. The CDR3 is 15 amino acids. CDR3 residues: CASSLGRGGQETQYF. CDR3 nucleotide sequence: TGTGCCAGCAGCCTTGGTAGGGGGGGCCAAGAGACCCAGTACTTC.

The gene calls are TRBV30 and TRBJ2-3; tentatively, D is TRBD2 (5 bases). V lost 0 bases and J lost 11, with 9 bases in between. The germline CDR1 and CDR2 sequences are GTSNPN and SVGIG (reference sequence). This CDR3 spans 11 amino acids. CDR3 sequence (DNA): TGTGCCTGGAGTGTGGAGGCAATGCAGTATTTT. Translated: CAWSVEAMQYF.

The DNA of the CDR3 is TGTGCCAGCGGAAATAGGGGCAGAGGCGGGGGGACCCAGTACTTC. Translation: CASGNRGRGGGTQYF. This rearrangement joins TRBV7-8 to TRBJ2-5, with 7 bases that match TRBD2. Germline lookup yields CDR1 SGHVS and CDR2 FQNEAQ. The ends lost 8 bases at V and 7 bases at J; junction bases unmatched: 16. The CDR3 spans 15 residues.

The rearrangement joins TRBV27 to TRBJ2-1; D gene ambiguous. Trimming pared 6 bases from V and 0 bases from J, leaving 12 bases between. From germline, CDR1 is MNHEY and CDR2 SMNVEV (reference sequence). This CDR3 is built from 15 residues. The CDR3: CASSLEVPSYNEQFF. The CDR3 DNA follows: TGTGCCAGCAGCTTAGAGGTCCCCTCCTACAATGAGCAGTTCTTC.

The J gene is TRBJ2-3, the V gene TRBV10-2; maybe TRBD1 (6 bases). The germline CDR1 and CDR2 sequences are WSHSY and SAAADI. V gave up 6 bases and J gave up 6 bases, with 13 bases separating them. There are 13 residues in the CDR3. In DNA form, the CDR3 reads TGCGCCAGCAGGGTTTTGGGGGCCGATACGCAGTATTTT. It is translated as CASRVLGADTQYF.

The gene calls are TRBV11-2 and TRBJ2-5, with 11 bases identical to TRBD2. Per the germline V gene, CDR1 is SGHAT and CDR2 is FQNNGV. The CDR3 runs 15 residues. After removal of 6 bases from V and 2 bases from J, the junction contained 5 bases not matched to a gene. The CDR3 bases are TGTGCCAGCAGGACTAGCGGGACAAAACAAGAGACCCAGTACTTC. Translated, it gives CASRTSGTKQETQYF.

The chain couples TRBV21-1 to TRBJ2-2; the table calls TRBD1, which could not be checked here. TRBV21-1 is listed as a pseudogene. This CDR3 spans 16 amino acids. The CDR3 sequence is CASSSSNRPNTGELFF. CDR3 sequence (DNA): TGTGCCAGCAGCTCCTCTAACAGGCCGAACACCGGGGAGCTGTTTTTT.

The rearrangement links TRBV5-1 to TRBJ2-2, with D perhaps matching TRBD1 (6 bases). Looked up from germline, CDR1 is SGHRS and CDR2 is YFSETQ. The CDR3 is 15 residues long. V was shortened by 2 bases and J by 4 bases, with 12 bases between the two germline ends. As DNA, the CDR3 is TGCGCCAGCAGCTTATGGACAGAACTCACCGGGGAGCTGTTTTTT. The encoded protein is CASSLWTELTGELFF.

This rearrangement joins TRBV7-8 to TRBJ2-5, with TRBD1 identical over 7 bases. CDR3 length: 14 amino acids. Germline-derived CDR1 and CDR2 are SGHVS and FQNEAQ. V gave up 4 bases and J gave up 5 bases; unmatched junction bases: 7. The CDR3 sequence: CASSSGQPGETQYF. The CDR3 DNA reads as TGTGCCAGCAGCTCGGGACAGCCCGGGGAGACCCAGTACTTC.

CDR3 sequence (DNA): TGTGCCAGCAGTGGATCAAGCACCAATCAGCCCCAGCATTTT. Translated, it gives CASSGSSTNQPQHF. This chain connects TRBV2 to TRBJ1-5; D remains unclear. Germline V CDR1 and CDR2: SNHLY, FYNNEI. This CDR3 region has 14 residues. V lost 4 bases to trimming and J lost 3 bases, with 10 bases between them.

This clone appeared a few times. The same CDR3 also results from other DNA sequences found in this sample. This chain uses TRBV5-1 with TRBJ1-1; 11 bases agree with TRBD1. Trimming cost V 4 bases and J 10 bases; bases outside gene matches: 6. CDR3 length: 13 residues. CDR1 is SGHRS and CDR2 is YFSETQ in the germline V gene. The CDR3 DNA follows: TGCGCCAGCAGCCTGGGGACAGGGGGTTCAGCTTTCTTT. Residues: CASSLGTGGSAFF.

The chain has TRBV18 and TRBJ2-7, with a tentative D call TRBD2 (6 bases). CDR3 size: 17 residues. Germline V gives CDR1 KGHSH, CDR2 LQKENI. V shed 0 bases and J shed 0 bases, with 15 bases lying between them. CDR3 sequence (DNA): TGTGCCAGCTCACCACCGACTCTGGGGGGTCGCTCCTACGAGCAGTACTTC. This sequence encodes CASSPPTLGGRSYEQYF.

The chain recombines TRBV4-1 with TRBJ1-3; TRBD1 agrees at 7 bases. The germline gives CDR1 MGHRA, CDR2 YSYEKL. The CDR3 is made up of 17 amino acids. The ends lost 1 base at V and 0 bases at J; junction bases unmatched: 6. CDR3 residues: CASSQVSRGTSGNTIYF. The CDR3 DNA is TGCGCCAGCAGCCAAGTCAGCAGGGGGACCTCTGGAAACACCATATATTTT.

This chain connects TRBV7-9 to TRBJ1-3; no clear D gene. This CDR3 is 15 amino acids long. The germline gives CDR1 SEHNR, CDR2 FQNEAQ (reference sequence). V lost 3 bases, J lost 7 bases, and 16 bases lay in between. CDR3 residues: CASSFRSGFGNTIYF. The CDR3 DNA reads as TGTGCCAGCAGCTTCCGATCGGGTTTCGGGAACACCATATATTTT.